This T cell receptor (beta chain) came from a study of cytomegalovirus exposure and HLA in healthy donors listed by TCRdb under 2017. Study-level background: An earlier analysis of roughly 630 of the donors reported about 250 Gb of sequence data and 117 million unique TCR beta sequences from about 200 million T cells. Along with the 666-subject first cohort, a separate validation cohort of around 110 different subjects was used. Class I and class II HLA loci were covered by the typing at four-digit resolution. In a later analysis, previously published TCR beta repertoires from fewer than 750 donors were re-analyzed and high-resolution HLA genotyping was added so that TCR occurrence patterns could be studied. Typing coverage differed by locus: A, B, C, DRB1 and DQB1 were typed in roughly 620-630 donors, DQA1 in about 550, DPA1 in some 570, and DPB1 in around 490. The genetic ancestry cluster associated with self-reported Caucasian donors included 70% to 85% of the roughly 360 genotyped donors. Among 300 to 500 genotyped donors of the cohort, an average of approximately 200,000 unique TCR beta nucleotide sequences was sequenced per donor, of which about 20% were non-productive. The T cell repertoires of several hundred subjects were profiled by immunosequencing and related to cytomegalovirus serostatus. Every discovery cohort repertoire had been produced on one sequencing platform. About 330 gigabases of sequencing data and approximately 91 million unique TCR sequences made up an early release that covered some 640 HLA-typed donors. A later genetic analysis used genome-wide SNP genotypes for about 60% of the roughly 700 donors, treating that subset as a discovery cohort. Alongside the repertoire data, information on donor age, sex, ethnicity and CMV serostatus was compiled. The later analysis used no new phenotypic data to find candidate immune exposures, relying instead on TCR beta sequences and their occurrence across donors. The study aimed to test whether cataloging public T cell receptors could reveal signatures of past pathogen exposure. In an earlier analysis of 587 of the donors, high-throughput TCR beta sequencing was used to judge whether each TCR beta V gene segment behaved as functional or pseudogenic. Roughly five DR-DQ haplotypes were handled as single units for association and clustering, since linkage in the cohort was strong. To predict cytomegalovirus infection status, the study brought together high-throughput TCR immunosequencing, statistical association of individual TCRs with disease status, and machine learning.

The paper as a whole reports these results and caveats: Most CMV-associated TCR beta chains appeared to be HLA-restricted in a later analysis, and the HLA associations seemed to be driven largely by CMV exposure. Correlated functional status among segregating V segments might be attributable to linkage disequilibrium, but an unknown experimental factor could not be ruled out. The authors suggested that the approach could potentially be extended to other disease states and immunological phenotypes. Because the 87-base-pair reads could not distinguish some IMGT-functional V segments, including TRBV6-2 and TRBV6-3, those segments were excluded. Because counts were too low, about 17 rarely observed V segments, including chromosome 9 orphons, were excluded from the earlier analysis of under 650 of the donors. A further reported finding was that TCR beta sequences accurately predicted the HLA-A and HLA-B alleles for most subjects in the first cohort. Presence/absence analyses assumed roughly uniform sequencing depth across donors, an assumption that may not hold. In a later analysis, HLA-associated TCR beta chains were found to be more clonally expanded and to have lower generation probabilities than equally common non-associated chains. CMV serostatus was the only immune exposure information available for the cohort. A later analysis found that TCR association rates varied across HLA loci, with DRB1 alleles showing the most associated TCRs and HLA-C alleles the fewest. The classifier was reported to diagnose cytomegalovirus status with high specificity and sensitivity in both the original and validation cohorts. In an earlier analysis of several hundred of the donors, most TCR beta V segments were observed in productive rearrangements about 87% or about 30% of the time, broadly matching IMGT annotations. In a later genetic analysis, a missense DCLRE1C variant was associated with V-gene and J-gene trimming of TCR beta chains, and the association was replicated in an independent cohort. A cluster of highly shared sequence variants was judged likely to be a technical artifact of the sequencing pipeline. Because HLA typing was missing for some donors at each locus, association tests included only the typed subset. In this cohort, only TCR beta chains were sequenced, and detectable features were limited by the absence of alpha or paired-chain data. A later analysis associated about 18,000 TCR beta sequences with specific HLA alleles at a false discovery rate of 0.05. In a later analysis, several top co-occurrence clusters were reported to appear linked to parvovirus B19, influenza, CMV and Epstein-Barr virus. Assigning TCR associations to individual alleles was difficult when HLA alleles, especially DR and DQ, strongly co-occurred. In vitro tests confirmed that a few of the cytomegalovirus-associated TCR beta chains recognize cytomegalovirus antigens. While some public TCRs were present in many individuals, most TCR sequences turned up only very rarely across donors. A total of some 180 TCR beta chains were listed by the study as associated with cytomegalovirus. Compared with the roughly 700-donor mean, donors in an Asian-associated ancestry cluster had fewer N-insertions in productive TCRs, according to a later genetic analysis.

Taken from the germline V gene (reference sequence), the CDR1 and CDR2 loops are LNHNV and YYDKDF. Trimming removed 3 bases from V and 4 bases from J, leaving 12 bases between the germline ends. There are 15 amino acids in the CDR3, from cysteine to phenylalanine inclusive. The DNA shown is the 45-base CDR3, in frame from base 1. With respect to this clone: Its antigen specificity is not known. No much larger clone exists at a distance of one base, and base qualities are not known.

Libraries were built with the immunoSEQ multiplex PCR assay. A mixture of 60 forward primers for TCR Vbeta segments and 13 reverse primers for TCR Jbeta segments was used in the multiplex PCR. A multiplex PCR assay on genomic DNA amplified the CDR3 region of rearranged TCR beta genes. On the Illumina HiSeq System, the amplified TCR beta libraries were sequenced as 87-base-pair reads. In the paper's pipeline: A later analysis counted approximately 76 million unique TCR beta chains across the 600 to 850 repertoires, and roughly 11 million of these chains were shared by at least two donors. Raw reads were error-corrected and collapsed into unique sequences with a nearest-neighbor algorithm that merged closely related sequences to remove PCR and sequencing errors. To assign V, D and J gene segments, CDR3 sequences were aligned to IMGT reference sequences. For a sequence to be retained, a match of at least six nucleotides to both a V gene segment and a J gene segment was required. A rearrangement was called productive if the CDR3 had no stop codons and remained in frame with V and J, and every other rearrangement was called non-productive. Following IMGT convention, CDR3 was defined as the stretch from the second conserved V-encoded cysteine to the conserved J-encoded phenylalanine. Sequences without an unambiguous match to a single V gene segment were excluded from the earlier analysis of about 630 of the donors. In an earlier analysis of 587 of the donors, a V segment was called functional when productive rearrangements were above 56.7%, and segregating when the standard deviation between donors exceeded 5%. A statistical classification framework was built to diagnose cytomegalovirus status from the catalog of TCR beta chain sequences. In a later analysis, V and J genes were assigned by comparing TCR nucleotide sequences against IMGT/GENE-DB human TR gene sequences. The TCRdist pipeline was used in a later analysis to assign CDR3 sequences and most-parsimonious VDJ recombination scenarios. A later analysis defined each TCR beta chain by its CDR3 amino acid sequence plus V-gene family, and excluded reads lacking a unique V-gene family. In a later analysis, 500 to 700 highly shared, low-generation-probability nucleotide sequences were removed to address suspected cross-contamination and a sequencing artifact. In a later analysis, a clonal expansion index for each public chain was calculated from normalized within-repertoire ranks of inferred template counts. Generation probabilities in a later analysis came from a VDJ recombination model fitted to out-of-frame rearrangements, and those results were checked against IGoR. Hypergeometric tests were used in a later analysis to score TCR-TCR, TCR-HLA and TCR-CMV co-occurrence, with a repertoire-size bias correction applied to the TCR pairs. A later analysis estimated false discovery rates by permuting HLA or CMV assignments 20 times. In a later analysis, co-occurring TCRs were grouped using DBSCAN, and TCRdist sequence similarity was added for clustering within HLA-allele-positive subsets. For co-occurrence clustering, repertoires with fewer than 30,000 or more than 120,000 public chains were excluded, along with five repertoires with anomalous nucleotide sharing. TCRdb's version of the immuneACCESS table is confined to in-frame rearrangements and falls short of the full clone set. An unresolved V gene accounts for under half of the shortfall where checked; the remainder is of unknown origin. V and J calls and clone size are copied from that table; D and trimming were computed from the DNA. The sample table contains around 300,000 clones; only one count was recorded for under 80% of them. The top ten hold about 2.1% of the sample.

The cohort comprised some 700 healthy bone marrow donors. At the time of sampling, every cohort member was nominally healthy, though immune exposures that went unrecorded were likely present. The donor was CMV seronegative and was included in the group of several hundred seronegative cohort members. Every donor gave a peripheral blood sample, and the peripheral blood mononuclear cells from that sample were used for TCR beta sequencing. The Qiagen DNeasy Blood Extraction Kit was used to extract genomic DNA from the blood cell samples. The chain joins TRBV15 to TRBJ2-2, and possibly TRBD2, on 6 matching bases. The sample consisted of PBMCs. The TCR sequence derives from a female donor in good health and CMV-seronegative. The CDR3 region: CATSRGLVATGELFF. The DNA reads as follows: TGTGCCACCAGCAGGGGACTCGTCGCCACCGGGGAGCTGTTTTTT.